The present entry profiles one T cell receptor beta chain with its context. Only in-frame clones appear in the TCRdb table, and some are missing; sequencing was by immunoSEQ multiplex PCR. The repertoire includes 85,000 to 120,000 clones, less than 95% of them detected once, and less than 2% sits in the top ten. The source of the sample is a study of T cell changes during pregnancy in multiple sclerosis. Germline loops: CDR1 MNHNS, CDR2 SASEGT. There are 14 residues in the CDR3. Deletions cut 3 bases from V and 2 bases from J, with 11 bases between. The sample here was peripheral blood, taken after pregnancy. The chain joins TRBV6-1 to TRBJ2-7, with D possibly matching TRBD2 (6 bases). The TCR sequence derives from a female donor with multiple sclerosis, enrolled in a pregnancy study. CDR3 bases: TGTGCCAGCAGTGACATTGGAGGGGCCTACGAGCAGTACTTC. It specifies CASSDIGGAYEQYF.